The 32 T cell receptor beta chains below come from one sample, sequenced in a study of cytomegalovirus exposure and HLA in healthy donors. A multiplex PCR was run with 60 Vbeta primers and 13 Jbeta primers. Method: immunoSEQ multiplex PCR; TCRdb's copy keeps in-frame clones and lacks some. Of about 160,000 clones in the sample, about 72% were seen once. The sequenced material came from PBMCs. The receptors stem from a man aged 55-75 years in good health and CMV-seronegative.

The chain employs TRBV9 and TRBJ2-7; TRBD1 agrees at 8 bases. CDR3 length: 14 residues. Germline trimming cut 4 bases from V and 2 bases from J; bases unmatched to any gene: 5. The germline CDR1 and CDR2 sequences are SGDLS and YYNGEE. CDR3 coding DNA: TGTGCCAGCAGCTCCATGACAGGGGCCTACGAGCAGTACTTC. Protein sequence: CASSSMTGAYEQYF.

The chain combines TRBV7-3 with TRBJ2-2; weak D call: TRBD2 (5 bases). V was cut by 2 bases and J by 7 bases, with 8 bases left in between. The germline gives CDR1 SGHTA, CDR2 FQGTGA. The CDR3 is 13 residues long. CDR3: CASSLRESGELFF. The CDR3 region has the DNA TGTGCCAGCAGCTTACGGGAAAGCGGGGAGCTGTTTTTT.

V usage is TRBV19 and J usage is TRBJ2-2; D is perhaps TRBD2 (6 bases). The CDR3 runs 16 residues. V lost 1 base and J 6 bases, leaving 15 bases between the germline ends. Per germline, CDR1 LNHDA and CDR2 SQIVND (reference sequence). DNA for the CDR3: TGTGCCAGTAGTATAGTCCCAGCGGGCTTAGCCGGGGAGCTGTTTTTT. Translated: CASSIVPAGLAGELFF.

This sequence joins TRBV4-1 and TRBJ1-2; no clear D. Between the trimmed V and J ends, which lost 0 bases and 2 bases, there was a span of 10 bases. CDR3 length: 15 amino acids. Germline V CDR1 and CDR2: MGHRA, YSYEKL. CDR3 amino acids: CASSQDGGRNYGYTF. The CDR3 coding sequence is TGCGCCAGCAGCCAAGATGGAGGCAGAAACTATGGCTACACCTTC.

This chain uses TRBV29-1 with TRBJ2-3, with D tentatively TRBD2 (6 bases). The ends were cut back, 1 base at V and 5 bases at J, with 22 bases in the middle. The germline V gene encodes CDR1 SQVTM and CDR2 ANQGSEA. CDR3 length equals 17 residues. DNA for the CDR3: TGCAGCGTTGAAGGCCGTCGGACACCCAGACTAGGAGATACGCAGTATTTT. Translation: CSVEGRRTPRLGDTQYF.

The gene calls are TRBV19 and TRBJ2-3; 9 bases are a match to TRBD2. V trimming: 7 bases; J trimming: 0 bases; junction bases outside the gene matches: 8. Germline assignment: CDR1 LNHDA and CDR2 SQIVND (reference sequence). This CDR3 spans 16 amino acids. The CDR3 DNA reads TGTGCCAGTATGACTAGCGGAACACTTAGCACAGATACGCAGTATTTT. Amino acid sequence: CASMTSGTLSTDTQYF.

The genes are TRBV6-6 and TRBJ2-2, with D tentatively TRBD2 (6 bases). The CDR3 has 12 residues. Germline CDR1 MNHNY, CDR2 SVGAGI (reference sequence). With 8 bases removed from V and 4 bases from J, the gap between germline ends came to 8 bases. Here the CDR3 reads CASRGTTGELFF. The CDR3 bases are TGTGCCAGCCGGGGGACCACCGGGGAGCTGTTTTTT.

The rearrangement joins TRBV7-8 to TRBJ2-3; a possible D gene is TRBD1 (6 bases). Germline V gives CDR1 SGHVS, CDR2 FQNEAQ. The length of the CDR3 is 13 residues. V dropped 5 bases and J dropped 7 bases, with 13 bases sitting between them. For the CDR3, the DNA is TGTGCCAGCAGCCCTCACCAGGGGAATACGCAGTATTTT. This codes for CASSPHQGNTQYF. The complete variable domain, with remaining parts taken from reference TRBV7-8 and TRBJ2-3, reads GAGVSQSPRYKVAKRGQDVALRCDPISGHVSLFWYQQALGQGPEFLTYFQNEAQLDKSGLPSDRFFAERPEGSVSTLKIQRTQQEDSAVYLCASSPHQGNTQYFGPGTRLTVL.

This clone was seen a few times. The chain carries TRBV30 and TRBJ1-4, with a possible D match to TRBD1 (5 bases). V lost 2 bases and J lost 4, with 8 bases in between. Germline assignment: CDR1 GTSNPN and CDR2 SVGIG (reference sequence). This CDR3 comprises 13 residues. CDR3 in amino acids: CAWSLGDNEKLFF. Written as DNA, the CDR3 is TGTGCCTGGAGTTTAGGGGATAATGAAAAACTGTTTTTT.

The chain couples TRBV4-3 to TRBJ2-7; the D gene is possibly TRBD1 (5 bases). The CDR3 spans 16 residues. The germline CDR1 and CDR2 sequences are LGHNA and YSLEER. The germline V and J ends were trimmed by 0 bases and 4 bases, with 16 bases remaining between them. In DNA, the CDR3 is TGCGCCAGCAGCCAAGATCTAATAGGGGTTCGGTACGAGCAGTACTTC. This translates into CASSQDLIGVRYEQYF.

The V gene is TRBV25-1, the J gene TRBJ2-7; 7 bases map to TRBD2. The V gene end was trimmed by 6 bases and the J gene end by 12 bases; junction bases not matched to a gene: 8. This CDR3 region has 11 residues. CDR1 MGHDK and CDR2 SYGVNS come from the germline V gene. The CDR3 is CASSGGGVVYF. In DNA, the CDR3 is TGTGCCAGCAGCGGGGGAGGGGTGGTGTACTTC.

Only one count was recorded for this clone. The chain is built from TRBV28 and TRBJ2-1; 10 bases align to TRBD1. J was trimmed by 9 bases and V by 10 bases; bases with no gene match: 6. Germline lookup yields CDR1 MDHEN and CDR2 SYDVKM. CDR3 length: 12 amino acids. The CDR3 region has the DNA TGTGCCATTTCCCGGGACAGGGGTGAGCAGTTCTTC. Protein sequence: CAISRDRGEQFF. The whole variable domain, remainder taken from reference TRBV28 and TRBJ2-1, is DVKVTQSSRYLVKRTGEKVFLECVQDMDHENMFWYRQDPGLGLRLIYFSYDVKMKEKGDIPEGYSVSREKKERFSLILESASTNQTSMYLCAISRDRGEQFFGPGTRLTVL.

This sequence joins TRBV7-2 and TRBJ2-2, with 15 bases matching TRBD2. This CDR3 contains 16 residues. Germline-derived CDR1 and CDR2 are SGHTA and FQGNSA. The V and J ends lost 5 bases and 4 bases, in that order; junction bases with no gene match: 2. DNA for the CDR3: TGTGCCAGCAGCGGGACTAGCGGGAGGCCCACCGGGGAGCTGTTTTTT. Translating gives CASSGTSGRPTGELFF.

The chain's CDR3 is CASSLGLADYSGTQYF. CDR3 DNA sequence: TGCGCCAGCAGCTTGGGACTAGCGGACTACTCCGGTACGCAGTATTTT. V is TRBV5-1 and J is TRBJ2-3, with 9 bases matching TRBD2. The CDR3 loop spans 16 amino acids. From germline, CDR1 is SGHRS and CDR2 YFSETQ. J lost 8 bases, V lost 0 bases, and 10 bases had no gene match.

The chain employs TRBV30 and TRBJ1-4, with TRBD1 identical over 8 bases. The V gene end was trimmed by 2 bases and the J gene end by 4 bases; junction bases not matched to a gene: 6. Germline values: CDR1 GTSNPN, CDR2 SVGIG (reference sequence). The CDR3 runs 15 residues. DNA for the CDR3: TGTGCCTGGAGTCCTTACAGGGGGGTTAATGAAAAACTGTTTTTT. Translated, it gives CAWSPYRGVNEKLFF.

The rearrangement uses TRBV27 and TRBJ2-7, with 16 bases identical to TRBD2. The ends lost 5 bases at V and 3 bases at J; junction bases unmatched: 10. The V gene's germline CDR1 is MNHEY and CDR2 SMNVEV (reference sequence). This CDR3 comprises 18 residues. The CDR3 reads CASSPHPGLAGGLYEQYF. The DNA for the CDR3 is TGTGCCAGCAGTCCACACCCGGGACTAGCGGGAGGGCTCTACGAGCAGTACTTC.

V is TRBV4-3 and J is TRBJ1-2; D possibly corresponds to TRBD1 (6 bases). The CDR3 consists of 15 residues. Trimming shortened V by 0 bases and J by 4 bases, and 12 bases separated the two germline ends. The germline V gene encodes CDR1 LGHNA and CDR2 YSLEER. The CDR3 loop reads CASSQDNRDVYGYTF. CDR3 bases: TGCGCCAGCAGCCAAGATAACAGGGATGTCTATGGCTACACCTTC.

The rearrangement links TRBV4-1 to TRBJ2-7; the match to TRBD1 covers 8 bases. CDR1 and CDR2 (germline): MGHRA, YSYEKL. This CDR3 is built from 14 residues. Trimming removed 3 bases from V and 4 bases from J; junction bases left unmatched: 5. The DNA of the CDR3 is TGCGCCAGCAGCCAGTTCCAGGGGGCTTACGAGCAGTACTTC. This sequence encodes CASSQFQGAYEQYF.

As regards this clone: The sample contains more than one DNA sequence encoding this CDR3. The rearrangement joins TRBV5-4 to TRBJ2-5; tentative D call: TRBD1 (7 bases). Germline V lookup: CDR1 SGHNT, CDR2 YYREEE (reference sequence). The CDR3 extends over 13 amino acids. V lost 2 bases and J 5 bases, leaving 10 bases between the germline ends. CDR3 coding DNA: TGTGCCAGCAGCTTCAGGGGGGAGGAGACCCAGTACTTC. It translates to CASSFRGEETQYF. Drawing the rest from reference TRBV5-4 and TRBJ2-5, the complete variable domain is ETGVTQSPTHLIKTRGQQVTLRCSSQSGHNTVSWYQQALGQGPQFIFQYYREEENGRGNFPPRFSGLQFPNYSSELNVNALELDDSALYLCASSFRGEETQYFGPGTRLLVL.

This clone was seen more than once but under ten times. V and J are TRBV13 and TRBJ1-3; TRBD1 matches at 9 bases. CDR1 and CDR2 from the germline V gene are PRHDT and FYEKMQ (reference sequence). V lost 5 bases and J lost 2; bases outside the gene matches: 16. The CDR3 is 19 residues long. For the CDR3, the DNA is TGTGCCAGCAGCCCCTCTCCCGGGACAGGGTTAGGAGCTGGAAACACCATATATTTT. Protein: CASSPSPGTGLGAGNTIYF.

In its sample, this clone was seen once. The chain has TRBV29-1 and TRBJ1-1; maybe TRBD1 (5 bases). CDR3 length: 13 amino acids. V was shortened by 3 bases and J by 0 bases, with 8 bases between the two germline ends. CDR1 and CDR2 from the germline V gene are SQVTM and ANQGSEA. The CDR3 loop is CSVDRQMNTEAFF. For the CDR3, the DNA is TGCAGCGTTGATCGACAGATGAACACTGAAGCTTTCTTT. The whole variable domain, filled in from reference TRBV29-1 and TRBJ1-1, reads SAVISQKPSRDICQRGTSLTIQCQVDSQVTMMFWYRQQPGQSLTLIATANQGSEATYESGFVIDKFPISRPNLTFSTLTVSNMSPEDSSIYLCSVDRQMNTEAFFGQGTRLTVV.

The gene calls are TRBV29-1 and TRBJ2-1; 10 positions match TRBD2. The germline CDR1 and CDR2 sequences are SQVTM and ANQGSEA. Germline trimming cut 4 bases from V and 4 bases from J; bases unmatched to any gene: 4. CDR3 size: 14 residues. Written as DNA, the CDR3 is TGCAGCGTTGTGGGTAGCGGGAGGTACAATGAGCAGTTCTTC. As protein: CSVVGSGRYNEQFF.

This clone has only a few counts. The gene calls are TRBV30 and TRBJ1-2; D perhaps matches TRBD1 (6 bases). The CDR3 is made up of 13 amino acids. V lost 2 bases and J lost 4, with 11 bases in between. Germline V gene sequence: CDR1 GTSNPN, CDR2 SVGIG (reference sequence). The DNA for the CDR3 is TGTGCCTGGAGTATCGGGGGGCTCTATGGCTACACCTTC. It translates to CAWSIGGLYGYTF.

J is TRBJ2-2 and V is TRBV25-1, with 7 bases fitting TRBD2. Germline V CDR1 and CDR2: MGHDK, SYGVNS. CDR3 length equals 11 residues. V shed 7 bases, J shed 7 bases, and the junction held 0 bases outside the gene matches. The CDR3 protein is CASTGGGELFF. In DNA, the CDR3 is TGTGCCAGCACGGGGGGCGGGGAGCTGTTTTTT.

This clone occurred a few times. The rearrangement links TRBV29-1 to TRBJ2-3; 10 bases fit TRBD2. CDR1 is SQVTM, CDR2 ANQGSEA, per germline. Losses at the gene ends were 5 bases for V and 2 bases for J; bases not matched to a gene: 13. This CDR3 has 17 residues. Here the CDR3 reads CSVRLASGGLDTDTQYF. CDR3 DNA: TGCAGCGTTCGATTGGCTAGCGGGGGCCTAGACACAGATACGCAGTATTTT.

This sequence joins TRBV5-1 and TRBJ2-3, with D perhaps matching TRBD2 (6 bases). CDR1 is SGHRS, CDR2 YFSETQ, per germline. The CDR3 is 17 amino acids. Trimming shortened V by 0 bases and J by 2 bases, and 16 bases separated the two germline ends. The CDR3 protein is CASSLEGRSGDTDTQYF. The DNA for the CDR3 is TGCGCCAGCAGCTTGGAGGGTCGATCGGGGGACACAGATACGCAGTATTTT.

The rearrangement uses TRBV14 and TRBJ1-4; D might be TRBD1 (5 bases). The germline V and J ends were trimmed by 1 base and 8 bases, with 8 bases remaining between them. The germline CDR1 and CDR2 sequences are SGHDN and FVKESK. The CDR3 is made up of 13 amino acids. The CDR3 nucleotides read TGTGCCAGCAGCCAAGTAGACAGAGAAAAACTGTTTTTT. It is translated as CASSQVDREKLFF.

J is TRBJ2-2 and V is TRBV5-1, with 8 bases matching TRBD1. The CDR3 covers 14 residues. In germline, CDR1 is SGHRS, CDR2 YFSETQ. V lost 5 bases, J lost 4 bases, and 4 bases stayed unmatched. The CDR3 here is CASSPGQVTGELFF. CDR3 nucleotide sequence: TGCGCCAGCAGTCCGGGACAGGTCACCGGGGAGCTGTTTTTT. Full variable domain (remainder filled in from reference TRBV5-1 and TRBJ2-2): KAGVTQTPRYLIKTRGQQVTLSCSPISGHRSVSWYQQTPGQGLQFLFEYFSETQRNKGNFPGRFSGRQFSNSRSEMNVSTLELGDSALYLCASSPGQVTGELFFGEGSRLTVL.

V and J are TRBV7-2 and TRBJ2-5; 7 bases align to TRBD1. The J call is uncertain, as TRBJ2-7 better fits the DNA end. This CDR3 has 14 amino acids. CDR1 is SGHTA, CDR2 FQGNSA, per germline. The CDR3 bases are TGTGCCAGCAGCTTAGCCGGGACAGAATACGAGCAGTACTTC. Translation: CASSLAGTEYEQYF.

The rearrangement joins TRBV18 to TRBJ2-1; possible D gene TRBD2, 6 bases. This CDR3 region has 12 residues. Germline V gives CDR1 KGHSH, CDR2 LQKENI. Trimming left V 4 bases short and J 10 bases short, with 11 bases between. CDR3 sequence (DNA): TGTGCCAGCTCACGCGGGGACGCGGAGCAGTTCTTC. This gives the protein CASSRGDAEQFF.

This clone appeared once. J is TRBJ2-7 and V is TRBV28, with TRBD2 as a possible D gene (6 bases). The CDR3 runs 15 residues. Germline CDR1 is MDHEN and CDR2 is SYDVKM. With 6 bases removed from V and 6 bases from J, the gap between germline ends came to 21 bases. In DNA, the CDR3 is TGTGCCAGCAGGTCTAGCGAGACGGAGCGTGGCGAGCAGTACTTC. Its protein is CASRSSETERGEQYF. The variable domain in full, with the rest retrieved from reference TRBV28 and TRBJ2-7, is DVKVTQSSRYLVKRTGEKVFLECVQDMDHENMFWYRQDPGLGLRLIYFSYDVKMKEKGDIPEGYSVSREKKERFSLILESASTNQTSMYLCASRSSETERGEQYFGPGTRLTVT.

V is TRBV7-2 and J is TRBJ2-7, with 9 bases fitting TRBD2. CDR3 length equals 16 residues. Germline V lookup: CDR1 SGHTA, CDR2 FQGNSA. The V segment lost 4 bases and the J segment 2 bases; nucleotides outside the gene matches: 9. This chain's CDR3 is CASSSGRTSVPYEQYF. The CDR3 DNA sequence: TGTGCCAGCAGCTCGGGCAGGACTAGCGTTCCCTACGAGCAGTACTTC.